The clone carrying this T cell receptor beta chain was recorded a few times. As handled by the study authors: Amplified reference gene primers provided the basis for estimating nucleated cell counts. Assay used: immunoSEQ multiplex PCR; TCRdb lists only in-frame clones, some missing. D and trimming come from the DNA, and the V and J calls and clone size come from that table. The sample includes some 190,000 clones, 70% to 90% seen only once; the top ten take almost 5%. Trimming took off 8 bases at V and 0 bases at J, with 15 bases between the two ends. The germline V gene has CDR1 SGHRS and CDR2 YFSETQ. CDR3 length equals 16 residues. These data belong to a study of blood T cell repertoires in COVID-19. The wider study: The United States, Italy and Spain provided the acute and convalescent COVID-19 samples.

The TCR comes from an elderly woman with acute or convalescent COVID-19. The gene calls are TRBV5-1 and TRBJ2-6; no clear D gene. The source material was peripheral blood. The CDR3 DNA reads TGCGCCAGTGGGCTACTCCAGAGCTCTGGGGCCAACGTCCTGACTTTC. Residues: CASGLLQSSGANVLTF.